One and the same sample provided the 14 T cell receptor beta chains below, sequenced in a study of shared clonotypes between healthy human individuals (dated by TCRdb to about 2020). Library generation was performed with the immunoSEQ multiplex PCR assay. TCRdb holds this immuneACCESS table with in-frame rearrangements only. Some clones are missing; in checked studies, unresolved V genes explain under half, and the rest has no known cause. For this sample there are about 2.4 million clones; roughly 93% appear just once. The biggest ten clones account for 0.36% of the sample. The sample consisted of naive CD4+ T cells from PBMCs. Read against the paper, the sample's cell subset or site label means: CD45RA+ positively selected. These receptors were taken from a man between 18 and 35 years old in good health. Some clones in this sample may be carry-over from other donors' samples.

This chain joins TRBV27 and TRBJ1-5, with D uncertain. Trimming removed 6 bases from V and 2 bases from J, with 14 bases in between. Germline V gene sequence: CDR1 MNHEY, CDR2 SMNVEV (reference sequence). The CDR3 is 15 amino acids. The CDR3 DNA reads as TGTGCCAGCAGCCCATTAAATCAGGGCAATCAGCCCCAGCATTTT. It translates to CASSPLNQGNQPQHF.

This clone was seen only once. This rearrangement joins TRBV29-1 to TRBJ2-2; D is perhaps TRBD2 (5 bases). There are 12 residues in the CDR3. The V gene lost 2 bases and the J gene lost 7 bases, with 8 bases spanning the gap. The V gene's germline CDR1 is SQVTM and CDR2 ANQGSEA. CDR3 bases: TGCAGCGTTGAACTAGCTGACGGGGAGCTGTTTTTT. It is translated as CSVELADGELFF.

The genes are TRBV14 and TRBJ2-7; 7 bases map to TRBD1. The CDR3 runs 14 residues. Germline values: CDR1 SGHDN, CDR2 FVKESK. V gave up 0 bases and J gave up 7 bases; unmatched junction bases: 6. The CDR3 region has the DNA TGTGCCAGCAGCCAAGATGGCGGCAGGGGGGAGCAGTACTTC. Protein sequence: CASSQDGGRGEQYF.

V and J are TRBV19 and TRBJ1-1; D is undetermined. The CDR3 is 13 residues long. In germline, CDR1 is LNHDA, CDR2 SQIVND (reference sequence). Trimming took off 6 bases at V and 2 bases at J, with 10 bases between the two ends. The chain's CDR3 is CASRIPPNTEAFF. CDR3 nucleotide sequence: TGTGCCAGTAGGATTCCCCCCAACACTGAAGCTTTCTTT.

This chain joins TRBV27 and TRBJ1-1, with D possibly being TRBD1 (6 bases). The CDR3 spans 17 residues. Trimming removed 6 bases from V and 3 bases from J, with 23 bases in between. From germline, CDR1 is MNHEY and CDR2 SMNVEV (reference sequence). CDR3 sequence reads: CASRPYTGPEKDTEAFF. In nucleotides, the CDR3 is TGTGCCAGCAGACCCTACACAGGGCCAGAGAAGGACACTGAAGCTTTCTTT.

The V and J genes are TRBV7-8 and TRBJ1-5, with TRBD1 matching over 7 bases. Germline V gives CDR1 SGHVS, CDR2 FQNEAQ. The CDR3 sequence is 16 residues long. V was clipped by 2 bases and J by 2 bases; unmatched bases: 6. The CDR3 sequence is CASSLTLTGGNQPQHF. The CDR3 nucleotides read TGTGCCAGCAGCTTAACCTTAACAGGGGGCAATCAGCCCCAGCATTTT.

Concerning this clone: The same CDR3 can be traced to other DNA sequences in this sample. CDR3 nucleotides: TGTGCCAGCTCAGCAAGGGTCCTAGAGAGCTACGAGCAGTACTTC. The encoded protein is CASSARVLESYEQYF. The chain links TRBV18 to TRBJ2-7; D ambiguous. Germline CDR1 and CDR2: KGHSH and LQKENI. The length of the CDR3 is 15 residues. Deletions cut 5 bases from V and 3 bases from J, with 17 bases between.

The chain recombines TRBV27 with TRBJ2-3; 11 nucleotides align to TRBD2. The CDR3 totals 15 residues. Germline CDR1 is MNHEY and CDR2 is SMNVEV (reference sequence). V lost 3 bases and J lost 4; bases outside the gene matches: 3. The CDR3, as DNA: TGTGCCAGCAGTTTTAGCGGGAGGGCCGCAGATACGCAGTATTTT. Translated, it gives CASSFSGRAADTQYF.

This clone was detected a few times. The sample contains more than one DNA sequence encoding this CDR3. The rearrangement links TRBV30 to TRBJ1-1; D is uncertain. The V gene lost 0 bases and the J gene lost 3 bases, with 8 bases spanning the gap. Germline V gene sequence: CDR1 GTSNPN, CDR2 SVGIG (reference sequence). The CDR3 runs 13 residues. The CDR3 loop reads CAWSVGRHTEAFF. The CDR3 coding sequence is TGTGCCTGGAGTGTAGGCAGACACACTGAAGCTTTCTTT.

The rearrangement links TRBV5-1 to TRBJ2-6; TRBD1 agrees at 10 bases. The J segment lost 0 bases and the V segment lost 5 bases, leaving 8 bases of the junction unmatched. Germline CDR1 is SGHRS and CDR2 is YFSETQ. The CDR3 loop spans 18 amino acids. CDR3 DNA: TGCGCCAGCAGAGGCGAGACAGGGGGCGCCTCTGGGGCCAACGTCCTGACTTTC. Its translation is CASRGETGGASGANVLTF.

J is TRBJ2-7 and V is TRBV18, with D perhaps matching TRBD2 (5 bases). The germline V gene encodes CDR1 KGHSH and CDR2 LQKENI. V lost 1 base and J 5 bases, leaving 9 bases between the germline ends. CDR3 size: 13 residues. CDR3 bases: TGTGCCAGCTCACCACGCCGGGAACACGAGCAGTACTTC. It codes for CASSPRREHEQYF.

This sequence joins TRBV7-3 and TRBJ2-2; 13 bases are shared with TRBD2. After removal of 3 bases from V and 1 base from J, the junction contained 2 bases not matched to a gene. This CDR3 region has 17 residues. CDR1 is SGHTA and CDR2 is FQGTGA in the germline V gene. This CDR3 reads CASSLRTSGGNTGELFF. The CDR3 region has the DNA TGTGCCAGCAGCTTGCGGACTAGCGGGGGGAACACCGGGGAGCTGTTTTTT.

V usage is TRBV19 and J usage is TRBJ2-7; D ambiguous. The V and J ends lost 5 bases and 4 bases respectively, with 15 bases between them. This CDR3 is built from 14 residues. Germline V gene lookup returns CDR1 LNHDA and CDR2 SQIVND (reference sequence). CDR3 protein: CASSAFFRPYEQYF. DNA for the CDR3: TGTGCCAGTAGTGCTTTTTTTCGGCCTTACGAGCAGTACTTC.

The chain has TRBV7-2 and TRBJ2-7; D remains unclear. Germline CDR1 reads SGHTA; CDR2 reads FQGNSA. Trimming stripped 1 base from V and 3 bases from J, with 7 bases between. This CDR3 has 13 residues. CDR3 amino acids: CASSLVRFYEQYF. The CDR3 DNA reads as TGTGCCAGCAGCTTAGTCCGGTTCTACGAGCAGTACTTC.